The clone carrying this T cell receptor (beta chain) was counted only a few times. Its antigen is unidentified. Unique molecular identifiers were present on the cDNA, and a universal primer site came from template switching. MiXCR, run by TCRdb on the 5' RACE reads, gives a single entry per CDR3 protein. The sample holds nearly 900,000 distinct CDR3 sequences, over 9% seen once. This entry comes from a study of identical twins. Findings and caveats of the study: Twin sharing of out-of-frame TCR alpha was underestimated by models in monozygotic pairs.

V lost 4 bases to trimming and J lost 4 bases, with 12 bases between them. There are 14 residues in the CDR3. In germline, CDR1 is SGHRS, CDR2 YFSETQ. The same sample was also used in a study of yellow fever vaccine responses in identical twins.

V is TRBV5-1 and J is TRBJ2-4; tentative D call: TRBD2 (6 bases). Sequencing was carried out using PBMCs. The clonotype comes from a woman aged 18 to 35 in good health. CDR3 bases: TGCGCCAGCAGCCCTGACGGAGGGAAAAACATTCAGTACTTC. Translated: CASSPDGGKNIQYF.